This T cell receptor (beta chain) came from a study of response to subunit inactivated influenza vaccine. Study outcomes and limitations: Each seasonal flu vaccination may recruit only limited new T cells, authors suggested.

Each CDR3 protein gets one entry after TCRdb re-called the RT-PCR reads with MiXCR. The sample has 550,000 to 650,000 distinct CDR3 sequences; 10% to 15% are singletons. CDR3 length: 14 amino acids. Germline V gives CDR1 SGHTA, CDR2 FQGNSA. Trimming removed 3 bases from V and 3 bases from J, with 8 bases in between. On this clonotype: Its antigen is not identified.

The chain combines TRBV7-2 with TRBJ2-2, with D unclear. The sequence came from a man aged 50-60 years who received an inactivated influenza vaccine. Sequenced material: PBMCs from blood, taken on the day of vaccination. In nucleotides, the CDR3 is TGTGCCAGCAGCTTTCTTCGGGACACCGGGGAGCTGTTTTTT. Its translation: CASSFLRDTGELFF. Using reference TRBV7-2 and TRBJ2-2 for the parts outside the CDR3, the full variable domain is GAGVSQSPSNKVTEKGKDVELRCDPISGHTALYWYRQSLGQGLEFLIYFQGNSAPDKSGLPSDRFSAERTGGSVSTLTIQRTQQEDSAVYLCASSFLRDTGELFFGEGSRLTVL.